The rows below give T cell receptor beta chains drawn from one sample of a study of long-term antiretroviral therapy in people with HIV. Clones were read by immunoSEQ multiplex PCR, and TCRdb kept only the in-frame ones, dropping some. The sample lists about 39,000 clones; around nine tenths were seen once. The specimen was unsorted PBMCs, collected just before starting antiretroviral therapy. These receptors originate from a woman in her late teens or twenties with HIV. The conserved cysteine and the conserved F or W are not part of the CDR3 here. Fields, in order: CDR3 protein, J gene, clone size, V gene. The size of a clone is reported for some rows only, either as once, few or many, or as a class for expanded clones.

cdr3_aa: ASSTDRDRAYEQY
j_call: TRBJ2-7
clone_size: .
v_call: TRBV7-9

cdr3_aa: SAQGEDTYEQY
j_call: TRBJ2-7
clone_size: .
v_call: TRBV29-1

cdr3_aa: ASSLDTSGTQY
j_call: TRBJ2-3
clone_size: .
v_call: TRBV11-3

cdr3_aa: ASSPRDRGEETQY
j_call: TRBJ2-5
clone_size: .
v_call: TRBV4-3

cdr3_aa: ATSGGTANVQPQH
j_call: TRBJ1-5
clone_size: .
v_call: TRBV15

cdr3_aa: ASSPFGTGGNYEQY
j_call: TRBJ2-7
clone_size: few
v_call: TRBV18

cdr3_aa: ASSLGGGGQETQY
j_call: TRBJ2-5
clone_size: .
v_call: TRBV7-9

cdr3_aa: ASSLVREGYT
j_call: TRBJ1-2
clone_size: few
v_call: TRBV5-4

cdr3_aa: ASSAEGWQNIQY
j_call: TRBJ2-4
clone_size: .
v_call: TRBV9

cdr3_aa: ASRATYEQY
j_call: TRBJ2-7
clone_size: .
v_call: TRBV5-1

cdr3_aa: ASSLGSGRVDEQF
j_call: TRBJ2-1
clone_size: few
v_call: TRBV7-2

cdr3_aa: ASSIRTSGRYNEQF
j_call: TRBJ2-1
clone_size: .
v_call: TRBV9

cdr3_aa: ASSYSGTGMAQY
j_call: TRBJ2-5
clone_size: .
v_call: TRBV6-6

cdr3_aa: ASSQDLYSSGANTEAF
j_call: TRBJ1-1
clone_size: .
v_call: TRBV4-2

cdr3_aa: ASSLAVSGGNQPQH
j_call: TRBJ1-5
clone_size: .
v_call: TRBV7-6

cdr3_aa: ASSDRWDQPQH
j_call: TRBJ1-5
clone_size: .
v_call: TRBV6-1

cdr3_aa: ASSLSFGVTGSGNTIY
j_call: TRBJ1-3
clone_size: .
v_call: TRBV7-6

cdr3_aa: ASSLSGTGHEQY
j_call: TRBJ2-7
clone_size: few
v_call: TRBV27

cdr3_aa: ASSYRPGRDEQF
j_call: TRBJ2-1
clone_size: .
v_call: TRBV6-6

cdr3_aa: ASSYGTGVRYEQY
j_call: TRBJ2-7
clone_size: .
v_call: TRBV9

cdr3_aa: ASSPGRKYGYT
j_call: TRBJ1-2
clone_size: few
v_call: TRBV14

cdr3_aa: ASSLQGVRQETQY
j_call: TRBJ2-5
clone_size: .
v_call: TRBV27

cdr3_aa: ASSDGPYEQH
j_call: TRBJ2-7
clone_size: .
v_call: TRBV6-5

cdr3_aa: ASSQPGLKRETQY
j_call: TRBJ2-5
clone_size: .
v_call: TRBV19

cdr3_aa: ASSLTGGTEAF
j_call: TRBJ1-1
clone_size: .
v_call: TRBV6-6

cdr3_aa: ATSRVQADNYGYT
j_call: TRBJ1-2
clone_size: .
v_call: TRBV15

cdr3_aa: ASSYNSGPEQY
j_call: TRBJ2-5
clone_size: .
v_call: TRBV6-5

cdr3_aa: ASSSSGPGRMGNEKLF
j_call: TRBJ1-4
clone_size: .
v_call: TRBV27

cdr3_aa: SVVTSPSEQF
j_call: TRBJ2-1
clone_size: .
v_call: TRBV29-1

cdr3_aa: ASSFSSGSLNEQF
j_call: TRBJ2-1
clone_size: .
v_call: TRBV13

cdr3_aa: ASSLDRGNTEAF
j_call: TRBJ1-1
clone_size: .
v_call: TRBV6-4

cdr3_aa: ASTGTSESYEQY
j_call: TRBJ2-7
clone_size: .
v_call: TRBV6-1

cdr3_aa: ASSELGFGYGYT
j_call: TRBJ1-2
clone_size: .
v_call: TRBV25-1

cdr3_aa: ASSADSRSYNEQF
j_call: TRBJ2-1
clone_size: .
v_call: TRBV6-4

cdr3_aa: ASSLTGSSYNEQF
j_call: TRBJ2-1
clone_size: once
v_call: TRBV11-3

cdr3_aa: ASSYSGPDGYT
j_call: TRBJ1-2
clone_size: .
v_call: TRBV6-5

cdr3_aa: ASSVNRATDTQY
j_call: TRBJ2-3
clone_size: .
v_call: TRBV5-1

cdr3_aa: ASSLFQTNQPQH
j_call: TRBJ1-5
clone_size: .
v_call: TRBV27

cdr3_aa: ASSPSPLAGKKTQY
j_call: TRBJ2-5
clone_size: once
v_call: TRBV18

cdr3_aa: ASSRRLAGGYNEQF
j_call: TRBJ2-1
clone_size: .
v_call: TRBV7-2

cdr3_aa: ASSEEYWETQY
j_call: TRBJ2-5
clone_size: once
v_call: TRBV6-1

cdr3_aa: ASIGQRTSGSISHTGELF
j_call: TRBJ2-2
clone_size: .
v_call: TRBV19

cdr3_aa: ASSPREGRNTGELF
j_call: TRBJ2-2
clone_size: few
v_call: TRBV7-9

cdr3_aa: ASSPDGGYTSYEQY
j_call: TRBJ2-7
clone_size: few
v_call: TRBV18